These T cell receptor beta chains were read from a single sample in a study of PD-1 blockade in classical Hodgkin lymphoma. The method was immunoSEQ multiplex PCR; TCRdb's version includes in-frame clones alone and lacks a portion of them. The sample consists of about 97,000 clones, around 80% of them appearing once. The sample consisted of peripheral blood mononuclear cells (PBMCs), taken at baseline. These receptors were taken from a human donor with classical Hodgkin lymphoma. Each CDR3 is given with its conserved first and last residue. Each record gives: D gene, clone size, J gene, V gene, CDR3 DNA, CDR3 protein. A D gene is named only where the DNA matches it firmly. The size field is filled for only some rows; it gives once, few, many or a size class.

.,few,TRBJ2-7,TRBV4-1,TGCGCCAGCAGCCAAGCCTACAGGGAGCACGAGCAGTACTTC,CASSQAYREHEQYF
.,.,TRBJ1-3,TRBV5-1,TGCGCCAGCAGCTTAGGAGGGGCATTACAGTCTGGAAACACCATATATTTT,CASSLGGALQSGNTIYF
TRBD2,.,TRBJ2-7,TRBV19,TGTGCCAGTAGTGGCGGACTAGCGGGAGGAGAGCAGTACTTC,CASSGGLAGGEQYF
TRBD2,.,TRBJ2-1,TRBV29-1,TGCAGCGTTGACCGTACTAGCGGGAGAGGCAATGAGCAGTTCTTC,CSVDRTSGRGNEQFF
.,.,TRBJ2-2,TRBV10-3,TGTGCCCCCCGAGGAGGGACCGGCGGGGAGCTGTTTTTT,CAPRGGTGGELFF
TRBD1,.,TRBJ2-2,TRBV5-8,TGTGCCAGCAGCCCGGGACAGGGGGTCAGCGGGGAGCTGTTTTTT,CASSPGQGVSGELFF
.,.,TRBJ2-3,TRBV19,TGTGCCAGTAGTGTCCACTCAGATACGCAGTATTTT,CASSVHSDTQYF
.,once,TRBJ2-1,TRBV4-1,TGCGCCAGCAGCCAAGAGTGGTTTGGGGGAGAGGTTGAGCAGTTCTTC,CASSQEWFGGEVEQFF
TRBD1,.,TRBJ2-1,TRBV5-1,TGCGCCAGCAGCTCCGGGACAGGGGTACCCCGCGAGCAGTTCTTC,CASSSGTGVPREQFF
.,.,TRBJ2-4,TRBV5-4,TGTGCCAGCAGGGACGAGGGGGGGCGAGCCAAAAACATTCAGTACTTC,CASRDEGGRAKNIQYF
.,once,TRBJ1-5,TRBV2,TGTGCCACCGGACATGATAGCAATCAGCCCCAGCATTTT,CATGHDSNQPQHF
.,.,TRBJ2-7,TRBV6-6,TGTGCCAGCAGTTACAGAGGGGTTGGGTACGAGCAGTACTTC,CASSYRGVGYEQYF
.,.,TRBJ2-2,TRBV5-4,TGTGCCAGCACCTCTGACTGGCAGAACACCGGGGAGCTGTTTTTT,CASTSDWQNTGELFF
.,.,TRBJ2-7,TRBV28,TGTGCCAGCAGTCCTCAGATTGGCATGGTCCACGAGCAGTACTTC,CASSPQIGMVHEQYF
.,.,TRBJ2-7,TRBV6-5,TGTGCCAGCAGCCAGGGACCAGACTACGAGCAGTACTTC,CASSQGPDYEQYF
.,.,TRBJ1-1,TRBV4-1,TGCGCCAGCAGCCCCCGGGGGTGGGACACTGAAGCTTTCTTT,CASSPRGWDTEAFF
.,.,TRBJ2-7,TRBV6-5,TGTGCCAGCGGTCACCCCAACGGCTACGAGCAGTACTTC,CASGHPNGYEQYF
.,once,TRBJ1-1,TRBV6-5,TGTGCCAGCAGTTACCAGGACCGGGGAAAAGCTTTCTTT,CASSYQDRGKAFF
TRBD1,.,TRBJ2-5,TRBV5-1,TGCGCCAGCAGCTTGGGGACAGGGGAGACCCAGTACTTC,CASSLGTGETQYF
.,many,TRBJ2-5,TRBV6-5,TGTGCCAGCAGTTACTACCGTAGAGGCCAAGAGACCCAGTACTTC,CASSYYRRGQETQYF
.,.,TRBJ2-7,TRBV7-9,TGTGCCAGCAGCTTAGCAGCCAGGGGCGAGCAGTACTTC,CASSLAARGEQYF
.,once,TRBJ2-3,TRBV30,TGTGCCTGGAGTGTCGGTAAGGCGCAGTATTTT,CAWSVGKAQYF
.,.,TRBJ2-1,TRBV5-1,TGCGCCAGCAGCCAATCGACCGCCTTTTACAATGAGCAGTTCTTC,CASSQSTAFYNEQFF
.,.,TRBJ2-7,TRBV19,TGTGCCAGTAGTACCGGCTTCGAGCAGTACTTC,CASSTGFEQYF
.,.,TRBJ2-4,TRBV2,TGTGCCAGCACTCCAGATCTGGTGGGGGTTTTTCAGTACTTC,CASTPDLVGVFQYF
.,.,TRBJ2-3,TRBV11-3,TGTGCCAGCAGCATGCTGGGCTCTCCCACAGATACGCAGTATTTT,CASSMLGSPTDTQYF
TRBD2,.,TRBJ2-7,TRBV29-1,TGCAGCGTTCGACCGGGGGGGTCCTACGAGCAGTACTTC,CSVRPGGSYEQYF
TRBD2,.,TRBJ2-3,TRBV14,TGTGCCAGCAGCCAAGGACTAGCGGTCCCTAGCACAGATACGCAGTATTTT,CASSQGLAVPSTDTQYF
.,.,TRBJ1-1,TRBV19,TGTGCCAGTAGTATCTCCTGGGGGGCTAGCACTGAAGCTTTCTTT,CASSISWGASTEAFF
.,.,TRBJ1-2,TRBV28,TGTGCCAGCAATCCCCCGGGGCAGTACGGCTACACCTTC,CASNPPGQYGYTF
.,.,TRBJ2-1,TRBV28,TGTGCCAGCGGACGGATAGCGTTAGACAATGAGCAGTTCTTC,CASGRIALDNEQFF